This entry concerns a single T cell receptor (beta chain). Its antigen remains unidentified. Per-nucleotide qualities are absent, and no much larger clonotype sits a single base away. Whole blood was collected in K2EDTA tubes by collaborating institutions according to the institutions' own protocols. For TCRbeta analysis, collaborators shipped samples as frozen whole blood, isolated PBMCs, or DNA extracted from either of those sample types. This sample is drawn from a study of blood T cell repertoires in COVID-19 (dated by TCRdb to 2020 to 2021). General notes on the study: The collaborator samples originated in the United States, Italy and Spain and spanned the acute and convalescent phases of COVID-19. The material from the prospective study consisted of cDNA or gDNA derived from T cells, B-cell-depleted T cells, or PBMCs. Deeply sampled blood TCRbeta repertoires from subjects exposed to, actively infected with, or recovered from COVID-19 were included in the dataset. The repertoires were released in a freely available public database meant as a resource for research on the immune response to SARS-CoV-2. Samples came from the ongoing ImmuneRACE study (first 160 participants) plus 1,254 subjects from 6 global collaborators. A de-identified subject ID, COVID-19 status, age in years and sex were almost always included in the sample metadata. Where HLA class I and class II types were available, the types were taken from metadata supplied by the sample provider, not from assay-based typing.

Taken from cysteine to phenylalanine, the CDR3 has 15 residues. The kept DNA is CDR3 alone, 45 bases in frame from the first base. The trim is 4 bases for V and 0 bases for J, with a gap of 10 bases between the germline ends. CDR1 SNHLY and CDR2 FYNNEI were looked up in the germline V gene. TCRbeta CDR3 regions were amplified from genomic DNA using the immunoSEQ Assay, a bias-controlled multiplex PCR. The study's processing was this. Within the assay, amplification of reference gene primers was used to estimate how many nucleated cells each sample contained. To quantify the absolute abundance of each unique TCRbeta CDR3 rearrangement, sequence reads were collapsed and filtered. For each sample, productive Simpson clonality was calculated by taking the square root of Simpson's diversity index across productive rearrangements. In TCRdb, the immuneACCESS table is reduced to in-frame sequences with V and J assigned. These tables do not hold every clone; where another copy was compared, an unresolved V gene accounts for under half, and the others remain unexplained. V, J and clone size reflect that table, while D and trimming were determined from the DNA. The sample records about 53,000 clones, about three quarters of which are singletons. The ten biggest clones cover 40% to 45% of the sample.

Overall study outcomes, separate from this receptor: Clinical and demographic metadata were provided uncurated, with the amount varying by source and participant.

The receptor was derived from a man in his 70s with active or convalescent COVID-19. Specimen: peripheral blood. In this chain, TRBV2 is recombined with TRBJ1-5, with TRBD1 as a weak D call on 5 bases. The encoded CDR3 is CASSGDRVSNQPQHF. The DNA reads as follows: TGTGCCAGCAGTGGCGACAGAGTTAGCAATCAGCCCCAGCATTTT.